A single sample is the source of the 6 T cell receptor beta chains below, sequenced in a study of cytomegalovirus exposure and HLA in healthy donors. Both 60 Vbeta primers and 13 Jbeta primers went into the PCR. Generated by immunoSEQ multiplex PCR, the TCRdb table keeps only in-frame clones and is missing some. This table has over 150,000 clones, 65% to 85% appearing once. Sequencing used PBMCs. The receptors come from a woman aged 25 to 39 in good health and CMV-seronegative.

V gene TRBV6-5 combines with J gene TRBJ2-1; 11 bases line up with TRBD2. This CDR3 is 15 amino acids long. The V segment lost 5 bases and the J segment 5 bases; nucleotides outside the gene matches: 5. CDR1 and CDR2 from the germline V gene are MNHEY and SVGAGI. The CDR3 spells CASSTLAGGDNEQFF. The CDR3 DNA reads TGTGCCAGCAGTACCTTAGCGGGAGGGGACAATGAGCAGTTCTTC.

This clone has more than one count but fewer than ten. V and J are TRBV6-1 and TRBJ2-7; D gene uncertain. This CDR3 is built from 14 residues. The V and J ends lost 1 base and 3 bases respectively, with 10 bases between them. In germline, CDR1 is MNHNS, CDR2 SASEGT. CDR3 coding DNA: TGTGCCAGCAGTGAAGAACAGTTATACTACGAGCAGTACTTC. It yields the protein CASSEEQLYYEQYF.

The gene calls are TRBV5-1 and TRBJ2-6, with D maybe TRBD1 (6 bases). V was pared by 4 bases and J by 0 bases, with 14 bases between. This CDR3 has 17 residues. Germline V gives CDR1 SGHRS, CDR2 YFSETQ. The CDR3 region has the DNA TGCGCCAGCAGCCTCAGGGGATTCGGCTCTGGGGCCAACGTCCTGACTTTC. It encodes CASSLRGFGSGANVLTF.

The J gene is TRBJ2-2, the V gene TRBV6-1; the match to TRBD2 covers 7 bases. The junction had 19 bases not matched to a gene; V was cut back by 4 bases and J by 2 bases. Germline V CDR1 and CDR2: MNHNS, SASEGT. The CDR3 covers 20 residues. The CDR3 loop reads CASSARISGRLADNTGELFF. The CDR3 DNA sequence: TGTGCCAGCAGTGCCCGTATATCGGGGCGTCTAGCGGATAACACCGGGGAGCTGTTTTTT.

V gene TRBV9 combines with J gene TRBJ1-4; 9 bases match TRBD1. Trimming at V came to 5 bases and at J to 8 bases, leaving 13 bases not matched to a gene. The V gene's germline CDR1 is SGDLS and CDR2 YYNGEE. This CDR3 spans 16 amino acids. CDR3 protein: CASSDTGTGRGEKLFF. In DNA form, the CDR3 reads TGTGCCAGCAGTGACACCGGGACAGGGAGAGGAGAAAAACTGTTTTTT.

This clone was detected only a few times. The chain combines TRBV2 with TRBJ2-2; 8 nucleotides align to TRBD1. Germline-derived CDR1 and CDR2 are SNHLY and FYNNEI. This CDR3 spans 13 amino acids. V lost 4 bases and J lost 8; bases outside the gene matches: 3. CDR3 amino acids: CASSAGGMGELFF. CDR3 coding DNA: TGTGCCAGCAGTGCAGGGGGCATGGGGGAGCTGTTTTTT.